This paragraph covers one T cell receptor (beta chain) sequence. The data stem from a study of blood T cell repertoires in COVID-19. Across the study: Samples taken during acute and convalescent COVID-19 were collected in the United States, Italy and Spain.

Original processing notes: From reference gene primer amplification, estimates of nucleated cell counts were derived. TCRdb keeps only in-frame clones here, not all; method: immunoSEQ multiplex PCR. V and J calls and clone size are given by that table; D and trimming were obtained from the DNA. The table lists over 50,000 clones, about 78% of them singletons. The V gene's germline CDR1 is SGHTA and CDR2 FQGTGA. After removal of 4 bases from V and 4 bases from J, the junction contained 11 bases not matched to a gene. This CDR3 is 18 amino acids long. The gene calls are TRBV7-3 and TRBJ2-6, with 9 bases fitting TRBD2. This clonotype was sampled from a man older than 75 with active or convalescent COVID-19. Specimen: peripheral blood. The CDR3 spells CASSSPSGNNKGANVLTF. CDR3 nucleotide sequence: TGTGCCAGCAGCTCCCCTAGCGGGAACAACAAGGGGGCCAACGTCCTGACTTTC.